This T cell receptor (beta chain) was documented in a study of T cell repertoires in cytomegalovirus infection. The germline V gene encodes CDR1 SGHDT and CDR2 YYEEEE. The V end lost 5 bases, the J end lost 6 bases, and 17 bases lay between the germline ends. CDR3 length: 14 residues. Of note for this clonotype: Its antigen remains unidentified.

TCRdb passed the reads through MiXCR, listing each CDR3 protein once. Of hundreds of thousands of distinct CDR3 sequences listed, around 32% were seen once; the top ten hold roughly 18%. The material was cultured PBMCs, obtained from culture after CMV antigen stimulation. This TCR was sampled from a human donor in good health (CMV status not recorded). Some clones in this sample may be carry-over from other donors' samples. This chain links TRBV5-6 with TRBJ1-1; D perhaps matches TRBD1 (6 bases). The CDR3 coding sequence is TGTGCCAGCAGTCCGGGACACAAATGGGCTGAAGCTTTCTTT. This sequence encodes CASSPGHKWAEAFF.